This entry lists 6 T cell receptor beta chains sequenced from one sample in a study of blood T cell repertoires in COVID-19. TCRdb's copy holds only in-frame clones and misses some; the assay was immunoSEQ multiplex PCR. This sample has approximately 670,000 clones, with around 89% found just once. What was sequenced was peripheral blood. Every receptor here comes from a young woman with acute or convalescent COVID-19.

J is TRBJ2-2 and V is TRBV14; 8 bases map to TRBD2. This CDR3 is 15 amino acids long. J gave up 4 bases and V 4 bases, and 5 bases lay outside the gene matches. CDR1 and CDR2 from the germline V gene are SGHDN and FVKESK. CDR3 sequence reads: CASSPAGARTGELFF. The CDR3 region has the DNA TGTGCCAGCAGCCCAGCGGGGGCCCGCACCGGGGAGCTGTTTTTT.

The chain carries TRBV5-6 and TRBJ1-4, with a possible D match to TRBD1 (5 bases). CDR3 length equals 16 residues. Trimming left V 3 bases short and J 2 bases short, with 14 bases between. Germline CDR1 and CDR2: SGHDT and YYEEEE. For the CDR3, the DNA is TGTGCCAGCAGCTCGTTCGGACGGGGGACTAATGAAAAACTGTTTTTT. Translation: CASSSFGRGTNEKLFF.

This clone was detected only once. The chain couples TRBV6-2 or TRBV6-3 to TRBJ1-6; 7 bases map to TRBD1. This CDR3 contains 14 residues. Germline V gene lookup returns CDR1 MNHEY and CDR2 SVGEGT. V shed 5 bases, J shed 7 bases, and the junction held 5 bases outside the gene matches. The CDR3 DNA reads TGTGCCAGCAGTGGGGACAGAGAGAATTCACCCCTCCACTTT. It yields the protein CASSGDRENSPLHF.

CDR3: CASSISAGTGYTF. In nucleotides, the CDR3 is TGTGCCAGTAGTATCAGCGCCGGTACGGGCTACACCTTC. The V call is TRBV19, the J call TRBJ1-2; D unclear. Germline V gene data show CDR1 as LNHDA and CDR2 as SQIVND (reference sequence). CDR3 length: 13 residues. V lost 3 bases and J lost 8, with 13 bases in between.

CDR3 residues: CASSLDGRSTDTQYF. CDR3 nucleotide sequence: TGTGCCAGCAGCTTAGATGGCAGATCCACAGATACGCAGTATTTT. The chain carries TRBV7-2 and TRBJ2-3, with D unclear. Germline loops: CDR1 SGHTA, CDR2 FQGNSA. V shed 1 base and J shed 2 bases, with 10 bases lying between them. This CDR3 spans 15 amino acids.

This sequence joins TRBV29-1 and TRBJ1-1; D unresolved. The V end was cut by 7 bases, the J end by 0 bases, with 9 bases between. CDR1 and CDR2 from the germline V gene are SQVTM and ANQGSEA. The CDR3 covers 12 residues. The CDR3 protein is CSAWRVNTEAFF. The CDR3 DNA sequence: TGCAGCGCCTGGAGGGTGAACACTGAAGCTTTCTTT.